This T cell receptor (beta chain) stems from a study of regulatory T cells in long-lasting Graves disease. The time point here: persistent/refractory GD, antithyroid drugs over 5 years with positive TRAb. There was RNA extracted from PBMCs, and the TCR library was made from it. The V end was cut by 2 bases, the J end by 1 base, with 12 bases between. The CDR3 loop spans 16 amino acids. Germline V lookup: CDR1 LNHDA, CDR2 SQIVND (reference sequence). With iRepertoire HTBI primers and Arm-PCR of CDR3 regions, TCR beta libraries were built. From the multiplex PCR reads, TCRdb called clonotypes with MiXCR, one entry per CDR3 protein. This sample carries about 470,000 distinct CDR3 sequences, roughly a fifth of them seen once, and the ten largest clones take over 6%.

Sample: peripheral blood mononuclear cells (PBMCs), taken when the disease was refractory, from a patient treated with antithyroid drugs. This TCR came from a female donor with Graves disease. The chain carries TRBV19 and TRBJ1-5; TRBD1 might be the D (5 bases). The CDR3 sequence: CASSIRGDGSNQPQHF. CDR3 in DNA: TGTGCCAGTAGTATACGGGGGGACGGGAGCAATCAGCCCCAGCATTTT.